This paragraph covers one TCR beta chain sequence. These data are taken from a study of identical twins. This CDR3 comprises 11 residues. The germline gives CDR1 MNHEY, CDR2 SMNVEV (reference sequence). Trimming cost V 3 bases and J 11 bases, with 10 bases left between them. Through template switching, a universal primer site was introduced, and the cDNA contained unique molecular identifiers. TCRdb fed the 5' RACE reads into MiXCR, producing one record per CDR3 protein. The sample lists around 680,000 distinct CDR3 sequences, 8.5% to 9.5% occurring once. The same data also contributed to another study, on yellow fever vaccine responses in identical twins.

This receptor was taken from a woman in her late teens or twenties in good health. The genes are TRBV27 and TRBJ1-1, with D unresolved. The source material was PBMCs. The CDR3 sequence is CASSFKGRAFF. The CDR3 DNA reads as TGTGCCAGCAGTTTCAAAGGACGGGCTTTCTTT.